The following is a T cell receptor beta chain sequence with its context. The data belong to a study of cytomegalovirus exposure and HLA in healthy donors. Assay used: immunoSEQ multiplex PCR; TCRdb lists only in-frame clones, some missing. The sample yields about 200,000 clones, approximately 87% seen once. Sequencing was performed on PBMCs. The sequence was collected from a young woman in good health and CMV-seronegative.

DNA of the CDR3: TGTGCCAGCAGTGACCCCGGACAAGGAGAGGAAAAACTGTTTTTT. Translating it yields CASSDPGQGEEKLFF. The rearrangement joins TRBV25-1 to TRBJ1-4, with D maybe TRBD1 (5 bases). This CDR3 is built from 15 residues. Per germline, CDR1 MGHDK and CDR2 SYGVNS. V was shortened by 3 bases and J by 8 bases, with 16 bases between the two germline ends.